This passage covers 20 T cell receptor beta chains from one sample sequenced in a study of T-cell memory formation after mild COVID-19. Each CDR3 protein is one row after TCRdb ran MiXCR on the 5' RACE reads. The table lists approximately 170,000 distinct CDR3 sequences, approximately 13% of them singletons, with approximately 3.5% in the top ten. The sample comprised PBMCs or a T cell subset sorted from them (not recorded which). The receptors derive from a man aged 18-30 years who had mild COVID-19 (a few samples of this study predate the infection). Cell type and time point are not known.

This clonotype has at least ten counts. V and J are TRBV28 and TRBJ2-5; 7 bases match TRBD2. CDR3 length: 15 residues. In germline, CDR1 is MDHEN, CDR2 SYDVKM. Trimming cost V 3 bases and J 4 bases; bases outside gene matches: 8. The DNA of the CDR3 is TGTGCCAGCAGTTTCCCCTCTGGGACTATAGAGACCCAGTACTTC. It is translated as CASSFPSGTIETQYF. Full variable domain (remainder filled in from reference TRBV28 and TRBJ2-5): DVKVTQSSRYLVKRTGEKVFLECVQDMDHENMFWYRQDPGLGLRLIYFSYDVKMKEKGDIPEGYSVSREKKERFSLILESASTNQTSMYLCASSFPSGTIETQYFGPGTRLLVL.

There are a few counts of this clonotype. The V call is TRBV6-2 or TRBV6-3, the J call TRBJ2-5; D not certain. V was trimmed by 7 bases and J by 5 bases, leaving 8 bases between them. The CDR3 has 11 amino acids. Germline V gives CDR1 MNHEY, CDR2 SVGEGT. The chain's CDR3 is CASTFRETQYF. The CDR3 DNA sequence: TGTGCCAGCACCTTTCGGGAGACCCAGTACTTC.

A few counts support this clonotype. The rearrangement links TRBV7-6 to TRBJ1-1; D not certain. The CDR3 covers 13 residues. The V gene's germline CDR1 is SGHVS and CDR2 FNYEAQ. V was pared by 4 bases and J by 0 bases, with 6 bases between. Here the CDR3 DNA reads TGTGCCAGCAGCTCTGACGTGAACACTGAAGCTTTCTTT. Protein: CASSSDVNTEAFF.

This clonotype was counted between two and nine times. The chain recombines TRBV11-2 with TRBJ2-6; D not certain. The CDR3 is 15 amino acids. V was shortened by 3 bases and J by 0 bases, with 6 bases between the two germline ends. CDR1 is SGHAT, CDR2 FQNNGV, per germline. For the CDR3, the DNA is TGTGCCAGCAGCTTTTTAGACTCTGGGGCCAACGTCCTGACTTTC. This codes for CASSFLDSGANVLTF.

This clonotype was recorded a few times. This may arise from a read error, as a much more abundant clone is one base away. The chain links TRBV7-2 to TRBJ2-5; D remains unclear. V lost 5 bases, J lost 0 bases, and 4 bases lay in between. The CDR3 loop spans 12 amino acids. In germline, CDR1 is SGHTA, CDR2 FQGNSA. Here the CDR3 reads CASSRYQETQYF. DNA of the CDR3: TGTGCCAGCAGCCGGTACCAAGAGACCCAGTACTTC.

The chain couples TRBV11-2 to TRBJ1-5; D unresolved. The CDR3 sequence is 12 residues long. Looked up from germline, CDR1 is SGHAT and CDR2 is FQNNGV. V was shortened by 5 bases and J by 6 bases, with 8 bases between the two germline ends. The DNA for the CDR3 is TGTGCCAGCAGCGGCGTAGGTCAGCCCCAGCATTTT. The encoded protein is CASSGVGQPQHF.

CDR3 DNA sequence: TGTGCCAGCAGTGCCGGGGGGCGCCATGAAAAACTGTTTTTT. Encoded protein: CASSAGGRHEKLFF. The genes are TRBV9 and TRBJ1-4, with D possibly matching TRBD1 (6 bases). The germline V and J ends were trimmed by 5 bases and 6 bases, with 14 bases remaining between them. The germline gives CDR1 SGDLS, CDR2 YYNGEE. The CDR3 has 14 residues. The whole variable domain, filled in from reference TRBV9 and TRBJ1-4, reads DSGVTQTPKHLITATGQRVTLRCSPRSGDLSVYWYQQSLDQGLQFLIQYYNGEERAKGNILERFSAQQFPDLHSELNLSSLELGDSALYFCASSAGGRHEKLFFGSGTQLSVL.

The sample holds many counts of this clonotype. The chain carries TRBV21-1 and TRBJ2-5; the D segment call TRBD1 is taken from the table without a DNA check. TRBV21-1 is a documented pseudogene. The CDR3 contains 11 residues. Here the CDR3 DNA reads TGTGCCAGTCCTCCCCTGGAGACCCAGTACTTC. Encoded protein: CASPPLETQYF.

The V gene is TRBV24-1, the J gene TRBJ2-5; perhaps TRBD2 as D (5 bases). V lost 7 bases, J lost 7 bases, and 12 bases lay in between. Germline V gives CDR1 KGHDR, CDR2 SFDVKD. This CDR3 is built from 12 residues. The CDR3, as DNA: TGTGCCACCAGGGACTTGTCTGGGACCCAGTACTTC. Its protein is CATRDLSGTQYF.

The chain joins TRBV29-1 to TRBJ1-2, with D unresolved. CDR1 is SQVTM, CDR2 ANQGSEA, per germline. V dropped 7 bases and J dropped 4 bases, with 16 bases sitting between them. The CDR3 runs 13 residues. The CDR3 spells CSGENSLPYGYTF. CDR3 nucleotide sequence: TGCAGCGGGGAGAACAGCCTCCCCTATGGCTACACCTTC.

A few counts support this clonotype. This rearrangement joins TRBV6-5 to TRBJ1-6; D uncertain. V was cut by 7 bases and J by 10 bases, with 11 bases left in between. The V gene's germline CDR1 is MNHEY and CDR2 SVGAGI. The CDR3 sequence is 12 residues long. The CDR3 nucleotides are TGTGCCAGCACCGCAGGAAGGTCACCCCTCCACTTT. Encoded protein: CASTAGRSPLHF.

This clonotype was found a few times. The chain employs TRBV5-4 and TRBJ2-3, with D possibly being TRBD2 (6 bases). V gave up 0 bases and J gave up 1 base, with 15 bases separating them. In germline, CDR1 is SGHNT, CDR2 YYREEE (reference sequence). This CDR3 region has 17 residues. As DNA, the CDR3 is TGTGCCAGCAGCTTGGGGACCGCCCGGAGGGGCACAGATACGCAGTATTTT. This sequence encodes CASSLGTARRGTDTQYF.

The chain uses TRBV4-1 and TRBJ1-2, with 9 positions matching TRBD1. The CDR3 has 15 residues. Germline V gene sequence: CDR1 MGHRA, CDR2 YSYEKL. The V gene end was trimmed by 2 bases and the J gene end by 2 bases; junction bases not matched to a gene: 3. CDR3 residues: CASSQPGQGNYGYTF. CDR3 nucleotide sequence: TGCGCCAGCAGCCAACCGGGACAGGGAAACTATGGCTACACCTTC.

The table lists this clonotype with a few counts. V and J are TRBV24-1 and TRBJ2-7; D is perhaps TRBD2 (6 bases). This CDR3 region has 19 residues. Germline V gives CDR1 KGHDR, CDR2 SFDVKD. V was clipped by 5 bases and J by 1 base, with 26 bases between them. CDR3 coding DNA: TGTGCCACCAGTGTCCCCGGCGGACGCCCGAGGAGGGTTTCCTACGAGCAGTACTTC. Protein sequence: CATSVPGGRPRRVSYEQYF.

The chain has TRBV27 and TRBJ1-1; tentative D call: TRBD1 (5 bases). The V end was cut by 1 base, the J end by 4 bases, with 13 bases between. Germline CDR1 MNHEY, CDR2 SMNVEV (reference sequence). The CDR3 is 15 amino acids. The CDR3 DNA follows: TGTGCCAGCAGTTTATTCGGGCTTGGGACCACTGAAGCTTTCTTT. Translation: CASSLFGLGTTEAFF.

V and J are TRBV5-1 and TRBJ2-3; 7 bases agree with TRBD1. The CDR3 is made up of 15 amino acids. Germline CDR1 and CDR2: SGHRS and YFSETQ. After removal of 5 bases from V and 2 bases from J, the junction contained 8 bases not matched to a gene. The CDR3 protein is CASRTATGATDTQYF. Written as DNA, the CDR3 is TGCGCCAGCAGGACCGCCACAGGGGCCACAGATACGCAGTATTTT.

This clonotype turned up a few times. The chain recombines TRBV4-2 with TRBJ2-5; 9 nucleotides match TRBD2. Germline assignment: CDR1 LGHNA and CDR2 YNFKEQ. Losses at the gene ends were 4 bases for V and 6 bases for J; bases not matched to a gene: 15. This CDR3 spans 17 amino acids. The CDR3 region is CASSLGERGDFEKTQYF. CDR3 DNA sequence: TGTGCCAGCAGCCTTGGGGAGCGGGGGGATTTTGAGAAGACCCAGTACTTC.

This clonotype was seen more than once but under ten times. The V gene is TRBV4-3, the J gene TRBJ2-1, with no clear D. CDR3 size: 16 residues. Germline V gene sequence: CDR1 LGHNA, CDR2 YSLEER. V lost 0 bases and J lost 9, with 18 bases in between. CDR3 DNA: TGCGCCAGCAGCCAAGATCCGGTAGGGTCGTCGGGTGAGCAGTTCTTC. Its protein product is CASSQDPVGSSGEQFF.

This clonotype has more than one count but fewer than ten. The chain is built from TRBV7-2 and TRBJ1-2, with 8 bases that match TRBD1. Germline CDR1 reads SGHTA; CDR2 reads FQGNSA. V was pared by 2 bases and J by 4 bases, with 3 bases of the junction left unmatched. This CDR3 has 14 amino acids. The CDR3 sequence is CASSLPGTGYGYTF. CDR3 sequence (DNA): TGTGCCAGCAGCTTACCCGGGACAGGCTATGGCTACACCTTC.

In this sample, this clonotype turned up a few times. The V gene is TRBV3-1, the J gene TRBJ2-1, with 8 bases that match TRBD2. The J segment lost 8 bases and the V segment lost 5 bases, leaving 5 bases of the junction unmatched. Germline loops: CDR1 LGHDT, CDR2 YNNKEL (reference sequence). CDR3 size: 13 residues. For the CDR3, the DNA is TGTGCCAGCAGCTCCAGCGGGGGCGATGAGCAGTTCTTC. Protein: CASSSSGGDEQFF.